This entry features one TCR beta chain sequence. Its antigen is still unknown. Base qualities were left out, and no much larger clone turns up one base away. Its CDR3 holds 18 amino acids, cysteine through phenylalanine. The retained sequence is limited to the CDR3, 54 bases, with the frame set at the first base. The V end gives up 5 bases and the J end 4 bases, leaving 10 bases in the junction not matched to a gene. CDR1 and CDR2 were assigned from the germline V gene as SGHVS and FQNEAQ. These data belong to a study of T cell changes during pregnancy in multiple sclerosis (dated by TCRdb to between 2018 and 2020). As for the study more broadly: Changes in the T cell repertoire over the course of pregnancy were examined in this study in women with multiple sclerosis.

The method behind the library was the immunoSEQ multiplex PCR assay. In TCRdb, the immuneACCESS table is reduced to in-frame sequences with V and J assigned. These tables do not hold every clone; where another copy was compared, an unresolved V gene accounts for under half, and the others remain unexplained. A total of under 65,000 clones appear in this sample, about 93% of them only once. The top ten constitute 0.61% of the sample. The TCR originated in a female donor in good health, enrolled as a control in a pregnancy study. The chain was built from TRBV7-8 and TRBJ2-1; TRBD2 fits 14 bases in the junction. This sample comprised CD4+ T cells from peripheral blood mononuclear cells, obtained after pregnancy. The nucleotide sequence is given as TGTGCCAGCAGCGGGGGATGGAGACTAGCGGGAGGGTACAATGAGCAGTTCTTC. It translates as CASSGGWRLAGGYNEQFF.